This T cell receptor (beta chain) comes out of a study of T cell repertoires in cytomegalovirus infection. Background on the study: CMV infection together with matching HLA type was indicated by public TCR beta signatures.

The germline V and J ends were trimmed by 4 bases and 7 bases, with 12 bases remaining between them. Germline V gene sequence: CDR1 SGHKS, CDR2 YYEKEE (reference sequence). This CDR3 is built from 12 residues. Broader study findings: It was HLA-C-restricted CMV-specific TCR beta clonotypes that dominated the response ex vivo. Based on cumulative public TCR beta family frequency, carriers of CMV plus the relevant HLA were identified.

At least ten counts were recorded for this clonotype. The antigen remains undetermined. TCRdb fed the reads into MiXCR, producing one record per CDR3 protein. The sample consists of 200,000 to 300,000 distinct CDR3 sequences, roughly 10% of them appearing once. The chain links TRBV5-5 to TRBJ2-7; no clear D gene. Specimen: PBMCs. The sequence derives from a human donor in good health (CMV status not recorded). Some clones in this sample may be carry-over from other donors' samples. The CDR3 spells CASSAASHEQYF. In DNA, the CDR3 is TGTGCCAGCAGCGCTGCATCACATGAGCAGTACTTC.